Listed below are T cell receptor beta chains from one sample, sequenced in a study of sequential checkpoint blockade in melanoma. Profiled with immunoSEQ multiplex PCR; TCRdb holds only in-frame clones, not every one. The sample shows about 18,000 clones, 65% to 75% of them seen only once. The sample in question was tumor tissue (inferred from file names), obtained from a patient given nivolumab and ipilimumab in sequence. All receptors come from a human donor with melanoma. Each CDR3 is given with its conserved first and last residue. The D gene is left open where the match is weak. Part of the rows lack a size; the others show once, few, many or a class for expanded clones.

D: TRBD1
J: TRBJ2-5
size: NA
V: TRBV29-1
CDR3: CSSSAGGVETQYF
DNA: TGCAGCTCAAGCGCAGGGGGCGTAGAGACCCAGTACTTC

D: NA
J: TRBJ1-4
size: NA
V: TRBV5-1
CDR3: CASSLSQLGEKLFF
DNA: TGCGCCAGCAGCTTGAGCCAGTTGGGTGAAAAACTGTTTTTT

D: TRBD2
J: TRBJ2-1
size: NA
V: TRBV19
CDR3: CASSATSASEQFF
DNA: TGTGCCAGTAGTGCAACTAGCGCCAGTGAGCAGTTCTTC

D: NA
J: TRBJ2-2
size: NA
V: TRBV28
CDR3: CASSLRKGPPNTGELFF
DNA: TGTGCCAGCAGTTTACGTAAAGGACCCCCGAACACCGGGGAGCTGTTTTTT

D: NA
J: TRBJ1-3
size: NA
V: TRBV29-1
CDR3: CSVFSSGNTIYF
DNA: TGCAGCGTTTTCAGCTCTGGAAACACCATATATTTT

D: NA
J: TRBJ2-5
size: NA
V: TRBV28
CDR3: CASSPPGGYQETQYF
DNA: TGTGCCAGCAGTCCCCCCGGAGGTTACCAAGAGACCCAGTACTTC

D: NA
J: TRBJ1-2
size: NA
V: TRBV5-1
CDR3: CASSTLGPKGRYGYTF
DNA: TGCGCCAGCAGCACCCTCGGGCCAAAAGGTCGTTATGGCTACACCTTC

D: NA
J: TRBJ1-2
size: NA
V: TRBV30
CDR3: CAWKHTRAVGYTF
DNA: TGTGCCTGGAAACATACGAGGGCAGTTGGCTACACCTTC

D: NA
J: TRBJ2-6
size: NA
V: TRBV15
CDR3: CATSRDRARAGANVLTF
DNA: TGTGCCACCAGCAGAGATCGGGCCAGGGCTGGGGCCAACGTCCTGACTTTC

D: NA
J: TRBJ2-1
size: NA
V: TRBV23-1
CDR3: CASSLGNSYNEQFF
DNA: TGCGCCAGCAGTCTAGGGAACTCCTACAATGAGCAGTTCTTC

D: TRBD2
J: TRBJ2-1
size: NA
V: TRBV11-3
CDR3: CASSSSAGAINEQFF
DNA: TGTGCCAGCAGCTCCAGCGCGGGAGCTATCAATGAGCAGTTCTTC

D: NA
J: TRBJ1-5
size: NA
V: TRBV15
CDR3: CATSRDSGDSFNQPQHF
DNA: TGTGCCACCAGCAGAGATAGCGGCGACAGCTTCAATCAGCCCCAGCATTTT

D: NA
J: TRBJ1-3
size: medium-sized
V: TRBV30
CDR3: CAWKKAGNTIYF
DNA: TGTGCCTGGAAGAAGGCTGGAAACACCATATATTTT

D: NA
J: TRBJ2-7
size: once
V: TRBV12-5
CDR3: CASASDLGYEQYF
DNA: TGTGCCAGCGCCAGCGACCTTGGCTACGAGCAGTACTTC

D: TRBD2
J: TRBJ2-7
size: NA
V: TRBV11-3
CDR3: CASSPLAGDVYEQYF
DNA: TGTGCCAGCAGCCCATTGGCGGGGGATGTCTACGAGCAGTACTTC

D: NA
J: TRBJ2-4
size: once
V: TRBV6-8
CDR3: CASSRIGNIQYF
DNA: TGTGCCAGCAGCCGGATTGGAAACATTCAGTACTTC

D: NA
J: TRBJ1-1
size: NA
V: TRBV28
CDR3: CASSYRAWSTFF
DNA: TGTGCCAGCAGTTACAGGGCCTGGTCGACTTTCTTT

D: NA
J: TRBJ1-2
size: NA
V: TRBV18
CDR3: CASSPDGQRGYTF
DNA: TGTGCCAGCTCACCGGACGGCCAACGTGGCTACACCTTC

D: NA
J: TRBJ1-2
size: NA
V: TRBV7-5
CDR3: CASSFQPPRELYGYTF
DNA: TGTGCCAGCAGCTTCCAACCCCCCCGGGAACTATATGGCTACACCTTC

D: NA
J: TRBJ2-7
size: NA
V: TRBV11-3
CDR3: CASSLGPDRYRYEQYF
DNA: TGTGCCAGCAGCTTGGGACCCGACAGGTACCGCTACGAGCAGTACTTC

D: TRBD2
J: TRBJ2-7
size: NA
V: TRBV4-1
CDR3: CASSQDRSGTSYEQYF
DNA: TGCGCCAGCAGCCAAGATCGGAGCGGGACTTCCTACGAGCAGTACTTC

D: TRBD1
J: TRBJ2-1
size: once
V: TRBV30
CDR3: CARTGGVYNEQFF
DNA: TGTGCCAGGACAGGGGGAGTCTACAATGAGCAGTTCTTC

D: NA
J: TRBJ1-1
size: NA
V: TRBV9
CDR3: CASSPSNTEAFF
DNA: TGTGCCAGCAGTCCCTCTAATACTGAAGCTTTCTTT

D: NA
J: TRBJ2-1
size: NA
V: TRBV5-1
CDR3: CASSKGTGPGVGYEQFF
DNA: TGCGCCAGCAGCAAGGGGACTGGGCCGGGAGTGGGGTATGAGCAGTTCTTC

D: NA
J: TRBJ1-2
size: NA
V: TRBV7-4
CDR3: CARSPHESGRPFGYTF
DNA: TGTGCCAGAAGCCCCCACGAATCGGGAAGACCCTTTGGCTACACCTTC

D: NA
J: TRBJ2-7
size: once
V: TRBV6-8
CDR3: CAISAGQSEQYF
DNA: TGTGCCATCAGTGCGGGACAGTCCGAGCAGTACTTC

D: TRBD1
J: TRBJ1-6
size: NA
V: TRBV11-3
CDR3: CASSLQRPGQPNSPLHF
DNA: TGTGCCAGCAGCCTTCAGCGCCCGGGACAGCCAAATTCACCCCTCCACTTT

D: NA
J: TRBJ2-1
size: NA
V: TRBV11-1
CDR3: CASSVLLASGSYNEQFF
DNA: TGTGCCAGCAGCGTACTACTCGCCAGCGGATCCTACAATGAGCAGTTCTTC

D: NA
J: TRBJ2-3
size: NA
V: TRBV6-4
CDR3: CAFSGKNTDTQYF
DNA: TGTGCTTTTAGCGGAAAAAACACAGATACGCAGTATTTT

D: NA
J: TRBJ1-5
size: NA
V: TRBV28
CDR3: CASSPGGSDQPQHF
DNA: TGTGCCAGCAGTCCGGGGGGTTCAGATCAGCCCCAGCATTTT

D: TRBD1
J: TRBJ2-5
size: NA
V: TRBV18
CDR3: CASSPRDRQETQYF
DNA: TGTGCCAGCTCACCACGGGACAGACAAGAGACCCAGTACTTC

D: NA
J: TRBJ2-7
size: NA
V: TRBV6-4
CDR3: CASSETGTESYEQYF
DNA: TGTGCCAGCAGCGAAACCGGGACGGAATCCTACGAGCAGTACTTC

D: TRBD2
J: TRBJ2-7
size: NA
V: TRBV5-1
CDR3: CASRSLAGKYEQYF
DNA: TGCGCCAGCAGATCCCTAGCGGGGAAATACGAGCAGTACTTC

D: NA
J: TRBJ1-1
size: NA
V: TRBV29-1
CDR3: CSVVRLGNTEAFF
DNA: TGCAGCGTTGTAAGGCTAGGGAACACTGAAGCTTTCTTT

D: TRBD2
J: TRBJ2-7
size: NA
V: TRBV10-2
CDR3: CASSYGRESYEQYF
DNA: TGCGCCAGCAGTTACGGGCGGGAGTCCTACGAGCAGTACTTC

D: NA
J: TRBJ2-2
size: few
V: TRBV6-8
CDR3: CASQKWASRNANTGELFF
DNA: TGTGCCAGCCAAAAGTGGGCTAGCAGAAACGCGAACACCGGGGAGCTGTTTTTT

D: TRBD1
J: TRBJ2-5
size: NA
V: TRBV10-2
CDR3: CASSSRGPKETQYF
DNA: TGCGCCAGCAGTTCGAGGGGGCCAAAGGAGACCCAGTACTTC

D: TRBD1
J: TRBJ1-4
size: few
V: TRBV13
CDR3: CASSRRTGIATNEKLFF
DNA: TGTGCCAGCAGCCGCCGGACAGGGATTGCAACTAATGAAAAACTGTTTTTT

D: NA
J: TRBJ2-2
size: NA
V: TRBV19
CDR3: CASSIDRSGPRTGELFF
DNA: TGTGCCAGTAGTATAGATAGGAGCGGCCCCCGCACCGGGGAGCTGTTTTTT

D: NA
J: TRBJ2-3
size: NA
V: TRBV29-1
CDR3: CSVDSDGTTDTQYF
DNA: TGCAGCGTGGACTCGGACGGGACCACAGATACGCAGTATTTT

D: TRBD1
J: TRBJ2-7
size: NA
V: TRBV7-4
CDR3: CASRSQRGTGAYEQYF
DNA: TGTGCCAGCAGGTCACAGAGGGGGACAGGGGCCTACGAGCAGTACTTC

D: NA
J: TRBJ2-1
size: NA
V: TRBV11-3
CDR3: CASRRQSSYNEQFF
DNA: TGTGCCAGCCGGCGACAGTCATCCTACAATGAGCAGTTCTTC

D: NA
J: TRBJ2-4
size: NA
V: TRBV18
CDR3: CASSPSVGAKNIQYF
DNA: TGTGCCAGCTCACCATCGGTGGGGGCCAAAAACATTCAGTACTTC

D: NA
J: TRBJ1-1
size: NA
V: TRBV1
CDR3: CASSQAWGQGLGPEEDTEAFF
DNA: TGCGCCAGCAGCCAAGCCTGGGGACAGGGACTGGGGCCAGAAGAGGACACTGAAGCTTTCTTT

D: NA
J: TRBJ2-1
size: NA
V: TRBV18
CDR3: CASSFDPGANNEQFF
DNA: TGTGCCAGCTCATTCGACCCGGGAGCCAACAATGAGCAGTTCTTC